This T cell receptor (beta chain) was found in a study of CXCR3-negative and CXCR3-positive naive CD8 T cells. Study results and caveats: Whereas both naive subsets had comparably high diversity, memory CD8+ cells had much lower diversity. Naive CXCR3-positive and CXCR3-negative cells shared TRBV-TRBJ usage; memory cells diverged. Naive subsets displayed similar surface CD5, and TCR strength was inferred from TRB CDR3 properties.

As to this clonotype: Antigen: not known.

Each TRB cDNA library was prepared by 5' RACE (with UMI labels). TCRdb derives one entry per CDR3 protein from the 5' RACE reads, leaving out DNA. The sample totals about 56,000 distinct CDR3 sequences; its top ten clones hold about 20%. From germline, CDR1 is MDHEN and CDR2 SYDVKM. The CDR3 has 15 amino acids. Sequenced material: memory CD8+ T cells from blood. This chain uses TRBV28 with TRBJ1-1; TCRdb lists TRBD1, though no DNA is available to test this call. This TCR was sampled from a human donor in good health. Some clones in this sample may be carry-over from other donors' samples. The CDR3 loop is CASIGLRPGNTEAFF.